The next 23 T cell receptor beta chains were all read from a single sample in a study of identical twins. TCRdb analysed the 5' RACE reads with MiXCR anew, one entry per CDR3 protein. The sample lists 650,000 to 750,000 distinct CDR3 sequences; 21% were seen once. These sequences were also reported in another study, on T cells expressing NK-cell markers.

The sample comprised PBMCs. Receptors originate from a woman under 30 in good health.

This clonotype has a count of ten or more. This CDR3 is CASRQGASNQPQHF. In DNA form, the CDR3 reads TGCGCCAGCCGACAGGGCGCGAGCAATCAGCCCCAGCATTTT. The rearrangement joins TRBV10-2 to TRBJ1-5; 7 bases align to TRBD1. V lost 8 bases, J lost 1 base, and 5 bases stayed unmatched. This CDR3 is 14 amino acids long. Germline CDR1 reads WSHSY; CDR2 reads SAAADI.

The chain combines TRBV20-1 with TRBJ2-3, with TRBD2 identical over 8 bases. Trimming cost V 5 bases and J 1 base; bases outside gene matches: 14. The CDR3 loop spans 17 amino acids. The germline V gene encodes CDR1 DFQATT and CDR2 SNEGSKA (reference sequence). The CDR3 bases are TGCAGTGCTTTCCTCCCTCGCGGGGGGCTCCGCACAGATACGCAGTATTTT. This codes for CSAFLPRGGLRTDTQYF.

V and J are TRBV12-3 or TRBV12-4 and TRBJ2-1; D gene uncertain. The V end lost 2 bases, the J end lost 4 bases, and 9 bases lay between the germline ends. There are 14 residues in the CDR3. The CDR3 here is CASSLTPAYNEQFF. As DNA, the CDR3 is TGTGCCAGCAGTTTAACCCCGGCTTACAATGAGCAGTTCTTC.

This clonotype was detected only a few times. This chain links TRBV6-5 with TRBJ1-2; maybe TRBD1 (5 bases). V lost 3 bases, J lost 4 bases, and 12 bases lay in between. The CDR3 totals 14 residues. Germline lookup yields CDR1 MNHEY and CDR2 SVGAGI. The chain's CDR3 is CASSYSHQGYGYTF. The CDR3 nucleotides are TGTGCCAGCAGTTATTCCCATCAGGGCTATGGCTACACCTTC.

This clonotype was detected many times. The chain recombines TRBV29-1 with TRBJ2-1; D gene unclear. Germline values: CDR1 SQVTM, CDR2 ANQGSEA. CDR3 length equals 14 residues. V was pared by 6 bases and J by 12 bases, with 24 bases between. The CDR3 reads CSVDDYIPSRLQFF. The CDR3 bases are TGCAGCGTCGATGATTACATTCCCTCCCGATTGCAGTTCTTC.

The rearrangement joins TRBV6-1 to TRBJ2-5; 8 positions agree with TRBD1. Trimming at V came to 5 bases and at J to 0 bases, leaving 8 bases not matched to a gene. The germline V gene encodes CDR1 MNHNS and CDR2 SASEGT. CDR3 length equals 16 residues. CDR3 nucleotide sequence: TGTGCCAGCAGTCCCGGCCAGGGGGCCTACCAAGAGACCCAGTACTTC. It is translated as CASSPGQGAYQETQYF.

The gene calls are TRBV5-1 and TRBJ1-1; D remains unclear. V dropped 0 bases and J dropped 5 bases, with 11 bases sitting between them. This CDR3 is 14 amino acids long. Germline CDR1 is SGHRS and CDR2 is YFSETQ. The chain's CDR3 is CASSLGGVLTEAFF. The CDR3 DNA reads TGCGCCAGCAGCTTGGGAGGAGTGTTGACTGAAGCTTTCTTT. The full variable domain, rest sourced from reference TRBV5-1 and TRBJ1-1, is KAGVTQTPRYLIKTRGQQVTLSCSPISGHRSVSWYQQTPGQGLQFLFEYFSETQRNKGNFPGRFSGRQFSNSRSEMNVSTLELGDSALYLCASSLGGVLTEAFFGQGTRLTVV.

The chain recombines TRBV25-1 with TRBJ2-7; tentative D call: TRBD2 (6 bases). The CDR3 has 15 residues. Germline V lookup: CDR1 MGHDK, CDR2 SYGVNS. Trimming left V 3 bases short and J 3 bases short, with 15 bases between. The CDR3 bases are TGTGCCAGCAGTGAGCTCTTAAATAGCGGCTACGAGCAGTACTTC. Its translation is CASSELLNSGYEQYF.

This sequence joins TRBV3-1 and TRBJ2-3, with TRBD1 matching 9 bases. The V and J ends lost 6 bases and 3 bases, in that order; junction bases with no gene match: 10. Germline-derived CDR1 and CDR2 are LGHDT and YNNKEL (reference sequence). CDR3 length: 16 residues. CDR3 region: CASRLSGTGKTDTQYF. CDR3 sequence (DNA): TGTGCCAGCAGACTTTCCGGGACAGGGAAAACAGATACGCAGTATTTT.

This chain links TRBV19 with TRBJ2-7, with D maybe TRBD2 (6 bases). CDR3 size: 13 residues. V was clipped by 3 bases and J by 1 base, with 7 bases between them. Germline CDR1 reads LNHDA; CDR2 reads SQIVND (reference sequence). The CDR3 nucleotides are TGTGCCAGTAGTATTGGACTATCCTACGAGCAGTACTTC. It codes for CASSIGLSYEQYF.

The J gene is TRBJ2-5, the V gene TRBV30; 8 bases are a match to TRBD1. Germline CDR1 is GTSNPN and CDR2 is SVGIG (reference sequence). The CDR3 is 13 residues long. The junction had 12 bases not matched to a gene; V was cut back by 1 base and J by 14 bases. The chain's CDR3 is CAWSGGRGTGRYF. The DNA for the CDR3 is TGTGCCTGGAGTGGGGGTAGGGGGACAGGACGTTACTTC.

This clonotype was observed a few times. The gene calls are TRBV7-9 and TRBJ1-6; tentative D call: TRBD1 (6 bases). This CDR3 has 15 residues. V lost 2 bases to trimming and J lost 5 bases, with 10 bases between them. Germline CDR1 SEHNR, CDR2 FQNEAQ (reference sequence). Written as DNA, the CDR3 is TGTGCCAGCAGCTTAACAGGACAGAATAATTCACCCCTCCACTTT. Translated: CASSLTGQNNSPLHF.

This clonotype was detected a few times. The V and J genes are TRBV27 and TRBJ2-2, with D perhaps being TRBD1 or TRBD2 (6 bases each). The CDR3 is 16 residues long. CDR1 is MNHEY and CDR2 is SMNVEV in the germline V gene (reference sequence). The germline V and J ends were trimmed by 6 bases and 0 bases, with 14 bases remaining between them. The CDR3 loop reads CASSRGTSPNTGELFF. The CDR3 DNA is TGTGCCAGCAGCCGCGGGACATCCCCGAACACCGGGGAGCTGTTTTTT.

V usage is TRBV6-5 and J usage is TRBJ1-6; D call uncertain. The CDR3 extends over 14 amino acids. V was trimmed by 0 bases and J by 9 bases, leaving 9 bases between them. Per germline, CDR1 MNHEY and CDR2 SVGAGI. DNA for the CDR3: TGTGCCAGCAGTTACTCAAGATCCAGTTCACCCCTCCACTTT. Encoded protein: CASSYSRSSSPLHF.

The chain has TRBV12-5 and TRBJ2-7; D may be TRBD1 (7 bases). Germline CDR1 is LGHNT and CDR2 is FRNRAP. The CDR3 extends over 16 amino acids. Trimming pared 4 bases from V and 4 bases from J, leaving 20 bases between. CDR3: CASGSVLAGQLYEQYF. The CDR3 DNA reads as TGTGCTAGTGGTTCGGTACTGGCGGGACAGCTTTACGAGCAGTACTTC.

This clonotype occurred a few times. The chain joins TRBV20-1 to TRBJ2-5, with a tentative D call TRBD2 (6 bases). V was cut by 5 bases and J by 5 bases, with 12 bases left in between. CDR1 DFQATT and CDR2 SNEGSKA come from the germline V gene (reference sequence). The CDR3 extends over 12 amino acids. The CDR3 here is CSAPRGWETQYF. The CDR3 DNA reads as TGCAGTGCTCCGCGGGGTTGGGAGACCCAGTACTTC.

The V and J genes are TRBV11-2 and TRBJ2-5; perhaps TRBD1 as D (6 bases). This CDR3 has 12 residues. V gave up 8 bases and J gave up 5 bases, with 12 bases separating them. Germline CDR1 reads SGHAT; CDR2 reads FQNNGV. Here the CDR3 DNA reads TGTGCCAGCGCAACAGGGTATGAGACCCAGTACTTC. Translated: CASATGYETQYF.

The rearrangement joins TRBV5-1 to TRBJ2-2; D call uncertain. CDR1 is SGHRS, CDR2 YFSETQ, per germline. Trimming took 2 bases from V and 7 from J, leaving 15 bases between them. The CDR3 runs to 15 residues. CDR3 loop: CASSFQVSLDGELFF. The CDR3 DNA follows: TGCGCCAGCAGCTTCCAAGTGAGCTTAGACGGGGAGCTGTTTTTT.

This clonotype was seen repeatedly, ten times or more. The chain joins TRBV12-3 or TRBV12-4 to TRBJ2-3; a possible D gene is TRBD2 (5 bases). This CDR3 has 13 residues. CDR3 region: CATRLGSTDTQYF. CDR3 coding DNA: TGTGCTACCCGGCTAGGGAGTACAGATACGCAGTATTTT.

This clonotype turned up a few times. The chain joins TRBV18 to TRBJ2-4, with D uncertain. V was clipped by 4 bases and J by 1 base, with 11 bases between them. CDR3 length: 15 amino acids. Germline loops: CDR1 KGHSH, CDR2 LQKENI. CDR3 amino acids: CASSRPEGAKNIQYF. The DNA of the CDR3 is TGTGCCAGCTCACGCCCCGAAGGGGCCAAAAACATTCAGTACTTC.

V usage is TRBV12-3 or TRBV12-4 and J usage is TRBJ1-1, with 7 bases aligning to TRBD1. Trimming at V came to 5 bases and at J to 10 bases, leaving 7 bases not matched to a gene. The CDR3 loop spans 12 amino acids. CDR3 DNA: TGTGCCAGCAGTCCCTGGGACAGTGGAGCTTTCTTT. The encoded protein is CASSPWDSGAFF.

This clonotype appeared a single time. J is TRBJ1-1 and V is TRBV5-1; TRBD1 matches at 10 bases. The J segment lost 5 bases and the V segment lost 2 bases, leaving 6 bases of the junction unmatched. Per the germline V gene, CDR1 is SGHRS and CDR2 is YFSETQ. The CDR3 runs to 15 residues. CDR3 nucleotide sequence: TGCGCCAGCAGCTTAGAGGGACAGGGGTGGACTGAAGCTTTCTTT. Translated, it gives CASSLEGQGWTEAFF.

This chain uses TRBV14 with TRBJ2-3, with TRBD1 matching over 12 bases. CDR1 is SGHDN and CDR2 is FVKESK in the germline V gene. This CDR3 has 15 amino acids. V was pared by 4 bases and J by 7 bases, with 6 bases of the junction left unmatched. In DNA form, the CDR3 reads TGTGCCAGCAGCCCCGGGACAGGGGGCAGGTATACGCAGTATTTT. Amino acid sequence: CASSPGTGGRYTQYF.